This T cell receptor beta chain is drawn from a study of identical twins. TCRdb re-called the 5' RACE reads with MiXCR, one entry per CDR3 protein. The table includes a few hundred thousand distinct CDR3 sequences, approximately 9.6% detected once. V lost 5 bases to trimming and J lost 3 bases, with 20 bases between them. Germline V lookup: CDR1 MNHEY, CDR2 SMNVEV (reference sequence). This CDR3 contains 16 residues. Study conclusions and caveats: Out-of-frame TCR alpha sharing in monozygotic twins exceeded recombination model predictions.

Details on this clonotype: What it binds is unknown.

The same data also went into a second study, on yellow fever vaccine responses in identical twins.

This sequence joins TRBV27 and TRBJ2-7; D is undetermined. This TCR derives from a woman under 30 in good health. The sample was PBMCs. CDR3 region: CASSQRSGPNYYEQYF. CDR3 in DNA: TGTGCCAGCAGTCAAAGATCGGGCCCCAATTACTACGAGCAGTACTTC.